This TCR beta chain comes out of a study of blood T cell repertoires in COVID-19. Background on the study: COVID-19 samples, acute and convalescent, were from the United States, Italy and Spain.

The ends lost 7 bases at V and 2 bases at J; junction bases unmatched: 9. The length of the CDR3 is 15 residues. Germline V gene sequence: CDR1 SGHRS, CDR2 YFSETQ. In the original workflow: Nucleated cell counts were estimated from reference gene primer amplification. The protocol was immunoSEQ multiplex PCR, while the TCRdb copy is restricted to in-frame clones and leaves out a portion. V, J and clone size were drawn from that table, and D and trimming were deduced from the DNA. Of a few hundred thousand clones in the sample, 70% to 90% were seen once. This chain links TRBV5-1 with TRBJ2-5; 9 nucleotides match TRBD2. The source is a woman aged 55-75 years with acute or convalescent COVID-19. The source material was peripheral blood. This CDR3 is CASASSGAIQETQYF. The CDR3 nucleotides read TGCGCCAGCGCCTCTAGCGGGGCCATACAAGAGACCCAGTACTTC.